The 24 T cell receptor beta chains below all came from one sample that was sequenced in a study of beta chain features in type 1 diabetes. Antigen specificity for these receptors is unknown. Sequenced material consisted of expressed TCRB transcripts (all of the isolated RNA was reverse transcribed). Profiled with immunoSEQ multiplex PCR; TCRdb holds only in-frame clones, not every one. The sample includes 500,000 to 800,000 clones, 9.5% to 15% seen only once; the top ten take approximately 0.11%. Study results and limitations: For Type 1 diabetes patients, all four CD4+ subsets carried TCRB CDR3s that were moderately but significantly shorter.

Sequences were obtained from naive CD4+ T cells from blood. These receptors came from a man younger than 40 with type 1 diabetes.

This clone was found a few times. The chain has TRBV5-6 and TRBJ1-2; D may be TRBD1 (6 bases). Germline CDR1 SGHDT, CDR2 YYEEEE. Deletions cut 1 base from V and 3 bases from J, with 10 bases between. This CDR3 has 14 amino acids. CDR3 DNA sequence: TGTGCCAGCAGCTTGCAGGGGTTCGACTATGGCTACACCTTC. It codes for CASSLQGFDYGYTF.

V gene TRBV11-2 combines with J gene TRBJ1-1, with D possibly matching TRBD1 (5 bases). V was trimmed by 5 bases and J by 0 bases, leaving 13 bases between them. The CDR3 has 15 residues. Germline V CDR1 and CDR2: SGHAT, FQNNGV. The DNA for the CDR3 is TGTGCCAGCAGCGAAGGGACGGAGGTGAACACTGAAGCTTTCTTT. It is translated as CASSEGTEVNTEAFF.

The J gene is TRBJ1-2, the V gene TRBV7-9; D is perhaps TRBD1 (5 bases). Germline V gene sequence: CDR1 SEHNR, CDR2 FQNEAQ (reference sequence). This CDR3 comprises 17 residues. Trimming took off 4 bases at V and 5 bases at J, with 23 bases between the two ends. The CDR3 is CASSSILTASVGYGYTF. CDR3 coding DNA: TGTGCCAGCAGCTCTATCCTGACAGCTTCAGTAGGGTATGGCTACACCTTC.

This clone was seen a few times. The V and J genes are TRBV19 and TRBJ1-2; TRBD1 agrees at 12 bases. V lost 7 bases to trimming and J lost 4 bases; unmatched junction nucleotides: 4. Germline CDR1 and CDR2: LNHDA and SQIVND (reference sequence). The CDR3 is 14 residues long. CDR3 loop: CASKGQGASYGYTF. CDR3 DNA: TGTGCCAGTAAGGGACAGGGGGCATCCTATGGCTACACCTTC.

In nucleotides, the CDR3 is TGCGCCAGCAGCCAAGATCTGCAGGGATTCTATGGCTACACCTTC. It yields the protein CASSQDLQGFYGYTF. This chain links TRBV4-3 with TRBJ1-2, with D possibly TRBD1 on 5 matching bases. CDR1 LGHNA and CDR2 YSLEER come from the germline V gene. There are 15 residues in the CDR3. Trimming shortened V by 0 bases and J by 4 bases, and 12 bases separated the two germline ends.

This clone was seen more than once but under ten times. This chain links TRBV19 with TRBJ2-3; TRBD1 might be the D (6 bases). The CDR3 loop spans 14 amino acids. V was shortened by 10 bases and J by 2 bases, with 16 bases between the two germline ends. Germline CDR1 reads LNHDA; CDR2 reads SQIVND (reference sequence). The CDR3, as DNA: TGTGCCACCCGGGACACGTCCTACACAGATACGCAGTATTTT. It is translated as CATRDTSYTDTQYF.

V is TRBV6-5 and J is TRBJ2-7; 8 bases fit TRBD2. This CDR3 is 14 amino acids long. Germline values: CDR1 MNHEY, CDR2 SVGAGI. V lost 6 bases, J lost 6 bases, and 10 bases stayed unmatched. The CDR3 loop reads CASRIGLAVSEQYF. In nucleotides, the CDR3 is TGTGCCAGCAGAATAGGACTAGCAGTCTCCGAGCAGTACTTC.

This sequence joins TRBV29-1 and TRBJ2-7; 10 positions agree with TRBD1. CDR1 is SQVTM and CDR2 is ANQGSEA in the germline V gene. The CDR3 spans 12 residues. After removal of 5 bases from V and 4 bases from J, the junction contained 2 bases not matched to a gene. In DNA form, the CDR3 reads TGCAGCGTTCGGGACAGGGGATACGAGCAGTACTTC. Encoded protein: CSVRDRGYEQYF.

The gene calls are TRBV7-8 and TRBJ1-2; D gene unclear. The CDR3 sequence is 12 residues long. V was trimmed by 2 bases and J by 6 bases, leaving 7 bases between them. CDR1 is SGHVS, CDR2 FQNEAQ, per germline. The CDR3 protein is CASSLYRDGYTF. DNA for the CDR3: TGTGCCAGCAGCTTATATAGGGATGGCTACACCTTC.

J is TRBJ2-3 and V is TRBV9, with D maybe TRBD1 (6 bases). The CDR3 sequence is 18 residues long. The germline V gene has CDR1 SGDLS and CDR2 YYNGEE. With 3 bases removed from V and 2 bases from J, the gap between germline ends came to 22 bases. DNA of the CDR3: TGTGCCAGCAGCGCCTATCCACCGGGACACAGATTCACAGATACGCAGTATTTT. Its protein is CASSAYPPGHRFTDTQYF.

This clone was found a few times. Here the CDR3 reads CASSELAGDETQYF. The DNA for the CDR3 is TGTGCCAGCAGTGAACTAGCGGGGGATGAGACCCAGTACTTC. The rearrangement joins TRBV6-5 to TRBJ2-5; 11 bases map to TRBD2. Per germline, CDR1 MNHEY and CDR2 SVGAGI. The CDR3 runs to 14 residues. The ends lost 5 bases at V and 5 bases at J; junction bases unmatched: 4.

This clone appeared many times. The chain couples TRBV4-3 to TRBJ2-5; 12 nucleotides line up with TRBD2. V was pared by 4 bases and J by 5 bases, with 8 bases of the junction left unmatched. The CDR3 spans 16 residues. From germline, CDR1 is LGHNA and CDR2 YSLEER. CDR3 nucleotides: TGCGCCAGCAGCCCCCGGCTAGCGGGGGGGTGGGAGACCCAGTACTTC. Encoded protein: CASSPRLAGGWETQYF.

The chain links TRBV5-4 to TRBJ2-5; D tentatively fits TRBD1 or TRBD2 (5 bases each). Trimming took off 3 bases at V and 3 bases at J, with 12 bases between the two ends. The V gene's germline CDR1 is SGHNT and CDR2 YYREEE (reference sequence). The CDR3 runs to 14 residues. The CDR3 here is CASSSPGTEETQYF. In nucleotides, the CDR3 is TGTGCCAGCAGCTCGCCAGGGACCGAAGAGACCCAGTACTTC.

V usage is TRBV18 and J usage is TRBJ2-7; D might be TRBD1 or TRBD2, each matching 5 bases. Trimming took 1 base from V and 2 from J, leaving 21 bases between them. This CDR3 has 18 amino acids. CDR1 and CDR2 from the germline V gene are KGHSH and LQKENI. The CDR3 is CASSPRTTGPAETYEQYF. CDR3 coding DNA: TGTGCCAGCTCACCACGAACGACGGGACCGGCGGAGACCTACGAGCAGTACTTC.

Only a few counts were recorded for this clone. CDR3 protein: CASSADRSSYNSPLHF. The CDR3 DNA sequence: TGTGCCAGCAGCGCGGACAGGAGCTCCTATAATTCACCCCTCCACTTT. The chain is built from TRBV9 and TRBJ1-6, with 7 bases matching TRBD1. The CDR3 runs 16 residues. The ends lost 3 bases at V and 0 bases at J; junction bases unmatched: 3. Germline V gene lookup returns CDR1 SGDLS and CDR2 YYNGEE. The variable domain in full, completed from reference TRBV9 and TRBJ1-6, reads DSGVTQTPKHLITATGQRVTLRCSPRSGDLSVYWYQQSLDQGLQFLIQYYNGEERAKGNILERFSAQQFPDLHSELNLSSLELGDSALYFCASSADRSSYNSPLHFGNGTRLTVT.

The table lists this clone with a few counts. The V and J genes are TRBV18 and TRBJ2-7; unclear D gene. The CDR3 is made up of 14 amino acids. Trimming left V 6 bases short and J 1 base short, with 13 bases between. Germline CDR1 KGHSH, CDR2 LQKENI. This CDR3 is CASSPVDLSYEQYF. CDR3 nucleotides: TGTGCCAGCTCCCCAGTTGACCTATCCTACGAGCAGTACTTC. Variable domain in full (rest from reference TRBV18 and TRBJ2-7): NAGVMQNPRHLVRRRGQEARLRCSPMKGHSHVYWYRQLPEEGLKFMVYLQKENIIDESGMPKERFSAEFPKEGPSILRIQQVVRGDSAAYFCASSPVDLSYEQYFGPGTRLTVT.

This clone has only one observation. The chain combines TRBV9 with TRBJ1-2, with no clear D. Per the germline V gene, CDR1 is SGDLS and CDR2 is YYNGEE. The CDR3 has 13 residues. Between the trimmed V and J ends, which lost 4 bases and 6 bases, there was a span of 13 bases. CDR3 residues: CASSPQGWDGYTF. The DNA for the CDR3 is TGTGCCAGCAGCCCCCAAGGGTGGGATGGCTACACCTTC.

DNA for the CDR3: TGTGCCAGCAGCAAAGAGAGACTCGACGGAGAGGAGCAGTACTTC. This translates into CASSKERLDGEEQYF. The gene calls are TRBV21-1 and TRBJ2-7; the table names TRBD2, a call not compared with the DNA. TRBV21-1 is designated a pseudogene. The CDR3 contains 15 residues.

This chain connects TRBV7-2 to TRBJ2-5; D is possibly TRBD1 (6 bases). Per germline, CDR1 SGHTA and CDR2 FQGNSA. V was clipped by 3 bases and J by 1 base, with 12 bases between them. The CDR3 length is 15 residues. The DNA for the CDR3 is TGTGCCAGCAGCTTTGGGTCAGGGGTCCAAGAGACCCAGTACTTC. This gives the protein CASSFGSGVQETQYF.

V is TRBV2 and J is TRBJ1-6, with 7 bases fitting TRBD1. There are 13 residues in the CDR3. The trim removed 8 bases at V and 6 bases at J, leaving 4 bases unmatched. CDR1 SNHLY and CDR2 FYNNEI come from the germline V gene. CDR3 sequence reads: CASGTESNSPLHF. The DNA for the CDR3 is TGTGCCAGCGGGACAGAGAGTAATTCACCCCTCCACTTT.

In the case of this clone: Additional DNA sequences in this sample encode the identical CDR3. V usage is TRBV9 and J usage is TRBJ2-5, with D unresolved. The CDR3 extends over 12 amino acids. Germline V gene data show CDR1 as SGDLS and CDR2 as YYNGEE. V gave up 3 bases and J gave up 1 base, with 4 bases separating them. The CDR3, as DNA: TGTGCCAGCAGCGCCAGCCAAGAGACCCAGTACTTC. Translation: CASSASQETQYF.

V and J are TRBV19 and TRBJ1-5, with unresolved D. The ends were cut back, 3 bases at V and 7 bases at J, with 7 bases in the middle. This CDR3 region has 12 residues. Germline values: CDR1 LNHDA, CDR2 SQIVND (reference sequence). This chain's CDR3 is CASSIPVQPQHF. In DNA form, the CDR3 reads TGTGCCAGTAGTATCCCGGTCCAGCCCCAGCATTTT.

The chain is built from TRBV7-8 and TRBJ1-5; 10 nucleotides line up with TRBD1. Per germline, CDR1 SGHVS and CDR2 FQNEAQ. J lost 3 bases, V lost 5 bases, and 7 bases had no gene match. The CDR3 contains 16 residues. The CDR3 reads CASSLRDRGDNQPQHF. The CDR3 nucleotides are TGTGCCAGCAGCCTCCGGGACAGGGGAGACAATCAGCCCCAGCATTTT. The full variable domain, with the rest looked up from reference TRBV7-8 and TRBJ1-5, is GAGVSQSPRYKVAKRGQDVALRCDPISGHVSLFWYQQALGQGPEFLTYFQNEAQLDKSGLPSDRFFAERPEGSVSTLKIQRTQQEDSAVYLCASSLRDRGDNQPQHFGDGTRLSIL.

The chain has TRBV18 and TRBJ1-5, with D perhaps matching TRBD1 (6 bases). The CDR3 spans 15 residues. Germline loops: CDR1 KGHSH, CDR2 LQKENI. Trimming shortened V by 8 bases and J by 7 bases, and 21 bases separated the two germline ends. CDR3 nucleotides: TGTGCCAGCGCTCCCGGGGCAGGGGACCGGCAGCCCCAGCATTTT. It is translated as CASAPGAGDRQPQHF.